This paragraph reports one T cell receptor (beta chain). The antigen remains undetermined. TCRdb's table, derived via immunoSEQ multiplex PCR, lists solely in-frame clones and lacks some. The table records 66,000 or so clones, more than 60% of them present only once. The germline gives CDR1 SNHLY, CDR2 FYNNEI. V was cut by 2 bases and J by 5 bases, with 10 bases left in between. This CDR3 contains 14 residues. It was after 10 days of culture that CD4+ T cells were isolated. Of the BNT162b2 and mRNA-1273 vaccines, participants received two doses of one or the other. This entry comes from a study of vaccination effects on CD4 cells after COVID-19. Study-level background: Within the ViraFEST assay, antigen-specific CD4+ T cells underwent expansion with viral peptide pools prior to sequencing.

Study results and caveats: Late in the post-vaccination period, infection-induced and vaccine-induced clones underwent marked clonal contraction.

The J gene is TRBJ2-1, the V gene TRBV2, with D unclear. The sequencing used CD4+ T cells from PBMCs cultured without peptide, collected after COVID-19 vaccination. The source is a human donor who received a COVID-19 vaccine. The CDR3 region has the DNA TGTGCCAGCAGTGAACTCCGGACGAACAATGAGCAGTTCTTC. As protein: CASSELRTNNEQFF. Using reference TRBV2 and TRBJ2-1 for the parts outside the CDR3, the full variable domain is EPEVTQTPSHQVTQMGQEVILRCVPISNHLYFYWYRQILGQKVEFLVSFYNNEISEKSEIFDDQFSVERPDGSNFTLKIRSTKLEDSAMYFCASSELRTNNEQFFGPGTRLTVL.